The following is a T cell receptor beta chain sequence with its context. Its specificity is not known. A junction end diverges from the germline sequence, so it may reflect a read error. Sequencing was performed with immunoSEQ multiplex PCR; in TCRdb, only in-frame clones are kept and a portion is missing. Counted here are fewer than 150,000 clones, approximately 94% occurring once; the ten biggest clones make up 5%. This entry comes from a study of T cell responses to AZD1222 COVID-19 vaccine. General study points: Vaccine-related CD4 TCRs covered spike, predominating at 160-218 and 743-854.

The material was peripheral blood, obtained 28 days after the second AZD1222 dose. This receptor was taken from an adult who received the AZD1222 COVID-19 vaccine.

The CDR3, as DNA: TGTGCCAGCTCACCGGAGAGTGGGGTCAATCGGCCCCAGCATTTT. Residues: CASSPESGVNRPQHF. This rearrangement joins TRBV18 to TRBJ1-5; D is undetermined. The CDR3 runs 15 residues. Germline CDR1 reads KGHSH; CDR2 reads LQKENI.